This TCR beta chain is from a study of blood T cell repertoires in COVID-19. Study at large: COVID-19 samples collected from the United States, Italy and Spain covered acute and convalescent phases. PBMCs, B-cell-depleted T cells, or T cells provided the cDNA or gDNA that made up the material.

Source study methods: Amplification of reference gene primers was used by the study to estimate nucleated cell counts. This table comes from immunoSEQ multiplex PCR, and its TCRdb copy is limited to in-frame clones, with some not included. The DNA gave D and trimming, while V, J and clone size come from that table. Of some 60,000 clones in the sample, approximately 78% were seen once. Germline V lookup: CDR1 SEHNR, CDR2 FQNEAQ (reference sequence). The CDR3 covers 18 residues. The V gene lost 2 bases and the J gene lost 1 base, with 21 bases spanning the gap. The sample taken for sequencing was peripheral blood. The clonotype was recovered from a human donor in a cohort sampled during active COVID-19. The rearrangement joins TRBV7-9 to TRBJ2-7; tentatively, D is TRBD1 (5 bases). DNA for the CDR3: TGTGCCAGCAGCTTACCCCGCCCCGACAGTTTTTCGTCCTACGAGCAGTACTTC. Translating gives CASSLPRPDSFSSYEQYF. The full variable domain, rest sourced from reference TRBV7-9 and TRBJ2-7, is DTGVSQNPRHKITKRGQNVTFRCDPISEHNRLYWYRQTLGQGPEFLTYFQNEAQLEKSRLLSDRFSAERPKGSFSTLEIQRTEQGDSAMYLCASSLPRPDSFSSYEQYFGPGTRLTVT.